These 6 T cell receptor beta chains came from one sample sequenced in a study of blood T cell repertoires in COVID-19. The table came from immunoSEQ multiplex PCR; TCRdb's copy has only in-frame clones and leaves some out. The sample lists around 100,000 clones, about 75% occurring once. Sequenced input: peripheral blood. All receptors derive from a man at least 80 years old with acute or convalescent COVID-19.

The chain recombines TRBV19 with TRBJ2-7; TRBD1 matches 7 bases. This CDR3 is 14 amino acids long. The junction had 4 bases not matched to a gene; V was cut back by 2 bases and J by 3 bases. Germline V gene data show CDR1 as LNHDA and CDR2 as SQIVND (reference sequence). The CDR3 reads CASSILAGGYEQYF. CDR3 coding DNA: TGTGCCAGTAGTATATTAGCAGGGGGCTACGAGCAGTACTTC.

This clone was detected ten times or more. J is TRBJ1-2 and V is TRBV28; TRBD1 might be the D (6 bases). V lost 7 bases to trimming and J lost 8 bases, with 14 bases between them. Germline V gene lookup returns CDR1 MDHEN and CDR2 SYDVKM. This CDR3 has 12 residues. This chain's CDR3 is CASTTGIRGYTF. The CDR3 coding sequence is TGTGCCAGCACTACAGGGATTAGAGGCTACACCTTC.

The chain recombines TRBV12-5 with TRBJ2-5; 11 bases align to TRBD2. The CDR3 spans 15 residues. Trimming at V came to 3 bases and at J to 4 bases, leaving 4 bases not matched to a gene. Germline V gives CDR1 LGHNT, CDR2 FRNRAP. CDR3 DNA sequence: TGTGCTAGTGGTTTACTAGCGGGAGTACGAGAGACCCAGTACTTC. Translation gives CASGLLAGVRETQYF.

V is TRBV28 and J is TRBJ1-1; a possible D gene is TRBD1 (5 bases). Germline CDR1 and CDR2: MDHEN and SYDVKM. The CDR3 is 16 amino acids. V was shortened by 3 bases and J by 4 bases, with 18 bases between the two germline ends. DNA for the CDR3: TGTGCCAGCAGTTTCCCCGTCGGGGGGGTGAGCACTGAAGCTTTCTTT. This sequence encodes CASSFPVGGVSTEAFF.

V and J are TRBV5-1 and TRBJ1-5; D unresolved. The V end was cut by 1 base, the J end by 0 bases, with 8 bases between. The CDR3 consists of 15 residues. The germline gives CDR1 SGHRS, CDR2 YFSETQ. The CDR3 nucleotides read TGCGCCAGCAGCTTGAACTTCGGTAGCAATCAGCCCCAGCATTTT. Residues: CASSLNFGSNQPQHF. Full variable domain (missing parts from reference TRBV5-1 and TRBJ1-5): KAGVTQTPRYLIKTRGQQVTLSCSPISGHRSVSWYQQTPGQGLQFLFEYFSETQRNKGNFPGRFSGRQFSNSRSEMNVSTLELGDSALYLCASSLNFGSNQPQHFGDGTRLSIL.

This clone was detected a few times. CDR3: CATGWSVGYEQYF. The CDR3 DNA reads TGTGCCACGGGATGGTCCGTCGGCTACGAGCAGTACTTC. The chain employs TRBV10-3 and TRBJ2-7; perhaps TRBD2 as D (5 bases). CDR1 ENHRY and CDR2 SYGVKD come from the germline V gene. The V gene lost 10 bases and the J gene lost 3 bases, with 16 bases spanning the gap. The CDR3 totals 13 residues.